This T cell receptor beta chain was sequenced during a study of chemoradiotherapy in HPV16-positive cancers. Study-wide background: Candidate HPV-specific clones and shared TCR motifs came from a couple of HPV16-positive patients. General observations from the study: During treatment, candidate HPV-specific clones and E7-related motifs expanded in tumor. HPV-responsive T-cell expansion during chemoradiotherapy was linked to improved recurrence-free survival in HPV16-positive patients. The functional HPV-specific definition rests on just two HPV16-positive patients.

Sequencing was performed with immunoSEQ multiplex PCR; in TCRdb, only in-frame clones are kept and a portion is missing. The sample consists of fewer than 25,000 clones, 80% to 95% of them appearing once. This clone was detected only a few times. The antigen is unknown. The sequenced sample was blood, obtained from a patient who underwent chemoradiotherapy. The receptor was derived from a human donor with HPV-associated anogenital cancer.

The CDR3 coding sequence is TGTGCCAGCAGCTTGAACAGCGAGCAGTACTTC. It codes for CASSLNSEQYF. The chain couples TRBV5-4 to TRBJ2-7; D not resolved. V lost 1 base to trimming and J lost 6 bases, with 5 bases between them. CDR1 and CDR2 (germline): SGHNT, YYREEE (reference sequence). CDR3 length: 11 amino acids.